This note documents a single TCR beta chain sequence. The antigen remains undetermined. This sample is part of a study of OX40 agonist ivuxolimab in advanced cancers. Findings of the study overall: Undetermined was the antigen specificity of the expanded peripheral T cells.

CDR1 and CDR2 from the germline V gene are SGHNT and YENEEA. The trim removed 5 bases at V and 11 bases at J, leaving 11 bases unmatched. This CDR3 contains 14 residues. Sampled blood was obtained at baseline, cycle 4 day 1, and cycle 7 day 1. Libraries were prepared by immunoSEQ multiplex PCR; TCRdb keeps only in-frame clonotypes and omits some of them. The table shows 52,000 or so clones, with 90% to 95% occurring only once. The TCR was taken from an adult with an advanced solid tumor such as melanoma, head and neck, liver or kidney cancer. The rearrangement uses TRBV11-3 and TRBJ2-2, with 7 bases aligning to TRBD1. This specimen was CD4+ or CD8+ T cells sorted from blood, taken in a trial of the OX40 agonist ivuxolimab. CDR3: CASSTWDSPEELFF. The CDR3 DNA sequence: TGTGCCAGCAGCACCTGGGACAGCCCCGAAGAGCTGTTTTTT.